These 13 T cell receptor beta chains originate from one sample sequenced in a study of blood T cell repertoires in COVID-19. The data were produced by immunoSEQ multiplex PCR, yet TCRdb's version contains in-frame clones alone and is incomplete. The sample has almost 350,000 clones, around 90% seen once. Sequences were obtained from peripheral blood. These receptors originate from a woman between 55 and 75 years old with COVID-19, enrolled during active disease.

This chain links TRBV15 with TRBJ2-3; 8 positions match TRBD1. The V gene end was trimmed by 5 bases and the J gene end by 3 bases; junction bases not matched to a gene: 7. CDR1 and CDR2 from the germline V gene are LNHNV and YYDKDF (reference sequence). The CDR3 sequence is 15 residues long. The CDR3 protein is CATSGNRGFTDTQYF. The DNA for the CDR3 is TGTGCCACCAGCGGAAACAGGGGGTTTACAGATACGCAGTATTTT.

This clone was counted at least ten times. V and J are TRBV28 and TRBJ1-1; D is unclear. The V gene lost 2 bases and the J gene lost 1 base, with 8 bases spanning the gap. Germline assignment: CDR1 MDHEN and CDR2 SYDVKM. The CDR3 consists of 14 residues. The CDR3 is CASSLRTTNTEAFF. CDR3 DNA: TGTGCCAGCAGTTTACGAACAACGAACACTGAAGCTTTCTTT. The complete variable domain, with remaining parts taken from reference TRBV28 and TRBJ1-1, reads DVKVTQSSRYLVKRTGEKVFLECVQDMDHENMFWYRQDPGLGLRLIYFSYDVKMKEKGDIPEGYSVSREKKERFSLILESASTNQTSMYLCASSLRTTNTEAFFGQGTRLTVV.

V is TRBV5-1 and J is TRBJ1-1, with 9 nucleotides matching TRBD1. CDR3 length equals 14 residues. V gave up 7 bases and J gave up 1 base; unmatched junction bases: 5. Germline assignment: CDR1 SGHRS and CDR2 YFSETQ. The CDR3 reads CASQKGQGNTEAFF. In nucleotides, the CDR3 is TGCGCCAGCCAAAAGGGACAGGGGAACACTGAAGCTTTCTTT.

The V and J genes are TRBV19 and TRBJ1-5; a weak D match, TRBD1 (5 bases). The length of the CDR3 is 13 residues. With 5 bases removed from V and 4 bases from J, the gap between germline ends came to 9 bases. CDR1 and CDR2 from the germline V gene are LNHDA and SQIVND (reference sequence). CDR3 loop: CASSLNRNQPQHF. The CDR3 DNA is TGTGCCAGTAGTCTCAACAGGAATCAGCCCCAGCATTTT.

The CDR3 protein is CASKPYRDANYGYTF. The DNA of the CDR3 is TGTGCCAGCAAACCTTACAGGGATGCCAACTATGGCTACACCTTC. The V call is TRBV2, the J call TRBJ1-2; tentatively, D is TRBD1 (6 bases). The germline V gene encodes CDR1 SNHLY and CDR2 FYNNEI. The CDR3 consists of 15 residues. Trimming took 7 bases from V and 2 from J, leaving 17 bases between them.

The chain has TRBV29-1 and TRBJ1-1; possibly TRBD1 for D (5 bases). The CDR3 is 13 residues long. V was cut by 4 bases and J by 0 bases, with 9 bases left in between. Germline assignment: CDR1 SQVTM and CDR2 ANQGSEA. CDR3 amino acids: CSVVGGMNTEAFF. The CDR3 DNA reads TGCAGCGTTGTTGGGGGGATGAACACTGAAGCTTTCTTT.

This clone was counted once. This chain links TRBV7-8 with TRBJ2-2; 7 bases fit TRBD1. CDR3 length: 18 amino acids. Germline V gives CDR1 SGHVS, CDR2 FQNEAQ. V was clipped by 3 bases and J by 1 base; unmatched bases: 11. CDR3 sequence (DNA): TGTGCCAGCAGCTTGGCCATTAGGGGACAGCTGAACACCGGGGAGCTGTTTTTT. It translates to CASSLAIRGQLNTGELFF.

This clone is a singleton in its sample. The J gene is TRBJ1-2, the V gene TRBV6-4; D ambiguous. CDR1 MRHNA and CDR2 SNTAGT come from the germline V gene. V lost 5 bases, J lost 7 bases, and 14 bases lay in between. The CDR3 runs to 13 residues. Here the CDR3 reads CASSMTRGFGYTF. The CDR3 DNA follows: TGTGCCAGCAGTATGACACGGGGTTTTGGCTACACCTTC.

On this clone itself: Within the sample, other DNA sequences also encode this same CDR3. The chain combines TRBV6-5 with TRBJ1-2, with D perhaps TRBD1 (5 bases). CDR3 size: 13 residues. The germline gives CDR1 MNHEY, CDR2 SVGAGI. Trimming left V 5 bases short and J 2 bases short, with 9 bases between. As DNA, the CDR3 is TGTGCCAGCAGTCCGCAGGGCAACTATGGCTACACCTTC. It translates to CASSPQGNYGYTF.

Comments on this clone: Other DNA sequences from this sample encode an identical CDR3 as well. The chain is built from TRBV3-1 (or the pseudogene TRBV3-2) and TRBJ1-2; TRBD1 matches 9 bases. This CDR3 region has 13 residues. The germline V gene encodes CDR1 LGHDT and CDR2 YNNKEL (reference sequence). The V gene end was trimmed by 4 bases and the J gene end by 7 bases; junction bases not matched to a gene: 4. DNA for the CDR3: TGTGCCAGCAGCCTCCGGACAGGGGTTGGCTACACCTTC. Translating gives CASSLRTGVGYTF.

This chain connects TRBV2 to TRBJ1-4, with 8 bases lining up with TRBD1. CDR3 length: 14 residues. V was pared by 7 bases and J by 7 bases, with 8 bases of the junction left unmatched. Germline loops: CDR1 SNHLY, CDR2 FYNNEI. The CDR3 loop is CASITGTGAEKLFF. In DNA form, the CDR3 reads TGTGCCAGCATCACCGGGACAGGTGCTGAAAAACTGTTTTTT.

The rearrangement links TRBV5-1 to TRBJ1-6; 8 bases line up with TRBD1. Germline-derived CDR1 and CDR2 are SGHRS and YFSETQ. The V segment lost 4 bases and the J segment 7 bases; nucleotides outside the gene matches: 16. The CDR3 sequence is 18 residues long. CDR3 DNA: TGCGCCAGCAGCCGAGGGATACAGGGGGATAAAGTAAATTCACCCCTCCACTTT. It encodes CASSRGIQGDKVNSPLHF.

This sequence joins TRBV5-1 and TRBJ1-2, with 11 bases aligning to TRBD1. The CDR3 consists of 15 residues. Germline V CDR1 and CDR2: SGHRS, YFSETQ. V lost 2 bases to trimming and J lost 4 bases; unmatched junction nucleotides: 4. CDR3 nucleotide sequence: TGCGCCAGCAGCTTCACCGGGACAGGGGGCTATGGCTACACCTTC. Translation gives CASSFTGTGGYGYTF.